What follows are 26 T cell receptor beta chains derived from one specimen sequenced in a study of early stage breast cancer tumors. Only in-frame clones appear in the TCRdb table, and some are missing; sequencing was by immunoSEQ multiplex PCR. Of around 71,000 clones in the sample, around four fifths are singletons; the top ten hold roughly 3.2%. Sequences were obtained from blood. These receptors were taken from a person aged 55 to 75 with breast cancer.

The chain has TRBV19 and TRBJ2-1, with no clear D. The V gene's germline CDR1 is LNHDA and CDR2 SQIVND (reference sequence). Trimming removed 3 bases from V and 4 bases from J, with 7 bases in between. The CDR3 covers 13 residues. CDR3 nucleotides: TGTGCCAGTAGTATCTCGCGGTACAATGAGCAGTTCTTC. This codes for CASSISRYNEQFF.

This sequence joins TRBV7-2 and TRBJ2-5; TRBD2 matches 9 bases. With V trimmed by 1 base and J by 4 bases, 7 bases remained unmatched. CDR1 is SGHTA and CDR2 is FQGNSA in the germline V gene. The CDR3 is 16 amino acids. This chain's CDR3 is CASSLEGSSGTETQYF. For the CDR3, the DNA is TGTGCCAGCAGCTTAGAGGGATCTAGCGGGACAGAGACCCAGTACTTC.

The chain employs TRBV2 and TRBJ1-2, with D perhaps TRBD1 (5 bases). The germline gives CDR1 SNHLY, CDR2 FYNNEI. V was trimmed by 4 bases and J by 3 bases, leaving 9 bases between them. CDR3 length equals 13 residues. The CDR3 sequence is CASSGNRHYGYTF. For the CDR3, the DNA is TGTGCCAGCAGTGGCAACAGGCACTATGGCTACACCTTC.

The V gene is TRBV28, the J gene TRBJ2-7; D perhaps matches TRBD1 (5 bases). Germline V gene lookup returns CDR1 MDHEN and CDR2 SYDVKM. Trimming removed 1 base from V and 0 bases from J, with 13 bases in between. This CDR3 is 16 amino acids long. The CDR3, as DNA: TGTGCCAGCAGTTTATTACCCAGGGCTGGCTCCTACGAGCAGTACTTC. Translation: CASSLLPRAGSYEQYF.

V usage is TRBV11-2 and J usage is TRBJ1-2, with D hard to call. This CDR3 region has 14 residues. Trimming stripped 0 bases from V and 4 bases from J, with 9 bases between. Germline V gene sequence: CDR1 SGHAT, CDR2 FQNNGV. The CDR3 reads CASSLDMPIYGYTF. The CDR3 DNA is TGTGCCAGCAGCTTAGATATGCCCATCTATGGCTACACCTTC.

The chain employs TRBV20-1 and TRBJ2-7; D not resolved. The CDR3 consists of 10 residues. V was cut by 5 bases and J by 7 bases, with 9 bases left in between. The germline CDR1 and CDR2 sequences are DFQATT and SNEGSKA (reference sequence). This CDR3 is CSAQLGEQYF. The CDR3 bases are TGCAGTGCTCAGCTGGGGGAGCAGTACTTC.

This chain joins TRBV27 and TRBJ2-1; 12 bases match TRBD2. The CDR3 consists of 15 residues. V dropped 4 bases and J dropped 8; count of bases not matched to a gene: 6. Looked up from germline, CDR1 is MNHEY and CDR2 is SMNVEV (reference sequence). The CDR3 DNA reads TGTGCCAGCAGTTACCTAGCGGGAGGGAACGATGAGCAGTTCTTC. This encodes CASSYLAGGNDEQFF.

In this sample, this clone turned up a few times. J is TRBJ2-7 and V is TRBV30, with D unresolved. This CDR3 is 12 amino acids long. The germline gives CDR1 GTSNPN, CDR2 SVGIG (reference sequence). V shed 2 bases and J shed 2 bases, with 7 bases lying between them. This CDR3 is CAWSKGPYEQYF. The DNA of the CDR3 is TGTGCCTGGAGTAAGGGCCCCTACGAGCAGTACTTC.

V usage is TRBV15 and J usage is TRBJ2-3; 9 nucleotides agree with TRBD2. The V gene's germline CDR1 is LNHNV and CDR2 YYDKDF (reference sequence). The junction had 7 bases not matched to a gene; V was cut back by 0 bases and J by 15 bases. The CDR3 extends over 13 amino acids. The CDR3 region has the DNA TGTGCCACCAGCAGAGATGGGGTTAGCGGGAGATATTTT. Amino acids: CATSRDGVSGRYF.

This rearrangement joins TRBV28 to TRBJ1-2; D unclear. This CDR3 comprises 11 residues. Germline CDR1 is MDHEN and CDR2 is SYDVKM. Trimming removed 2 bases from V and 3 bases from J, with 1 base in between. Written as DNA, the CDR3 is TGTGCCAGCAGTTTAGACTATGGCTACACCTTC. Protein: CASSLDYGYTF.

The chain combines TRBV6-5 with TRBJ1-2; no clear D gene. The germline gives CDR1 MNHEY, CDR2 SVGAGI. The CDR3 length is 14 residues. Trimming took off 5 bases at V and 1 base at J, with 11 bases between the two ends. The CDR3 sequence is CASSKRTVNYGYTF. The CDR3 nucleotides read TGTGCCAGCAGTAAAAGGACGGTTAACTATGGCTACACCTTC.

This chain connects TRBV7-9 to TRBJ1-5, with D maybe TRBD1 (6 bases). With 5 bases removed from V and 0 bases from J, the gap between germline ends came to 11 bases. The CDR3 has 15 residues. Germline-derived CDR1 and CDR2 are SEHNR and FQNEAQ (reference sequence). The CDR3 is CASSPTDSSNQPQHF. CDR3 DNA: TGTGCCAGCAGCCCTACGGACAGTAGCAATCAGCCCCAGCATTTT.

The chain has TRBV6-5 and TRBJ2-7; D uncertain. The CDR3 is made up of 13 amino acids. The V end was cut by 2 bases, the J end by 4 bases, with 9 bases between. CDR1 MNHEY and CDR2 SVGAGI come from the germline V gene. CDR3 nucleotides: TGTGCCAGCAGTTACGTAGGCAAATACGAGCAGTACTTC. This translates into CASSYVGKYEQYF.

The chain carries TRBV6-5 and TRBJ1-4; no firm D call. Germline lookup yields CDR1 MNHEY and CDR2 SVGAGI. Trimming removed 2 bases at V and 2 bases at J, with 12 bases between. The CDR3 length is 16 residues. The CDR3 DNA is TGTGCCAGCAGTTACCTCCCGGGGAGCACTAATGAAAAACTGTTTTTT. Translation gives CASSYLPGSTNEKLFF.

The chain links TRBV29-1 to TRBJ2-2; D is perhaps TRBD1 (6 bases). CDR1 is SQVTM, CDR2 ANQGSEA, per germline. Trimming removed 7 bases at V and 4 bases at J, with 13 bases between. The CDR3 contains 13 residues. The CDR3 sequence is CSAGTLGTGELFF. CDR3 nucleotide sequence: TGCAGCGCCGGGACATTAGGCACCGGGGAGCTGTTTTTT.

The genes are TRBV29-1 and TRBJ1-1; TRBD1 might be the D (6 bases). V lost 4 bases to trimming and J lost 0 bases, with 9 bases between them. Germline values: CDR1 SQVTM, CDR2 ANQGSEA. CDR3 length: 13 amino acids. The CDR3 spells CSVGTAMNTEAFF. In nucleotides, the CDR3 is TGCAGCGTTGGGACAGCCATGAACACTGAAGCTTTCTTT. The full variable domain, rest sourced from reference TRBV29-1 and TRBJ1-1, is SAVISQKPSRDICQRGTSLTIQCQVDSQVTMMFWYRQQPGQSLTLIATANQGSEATYESGFVIDKFPISRPNLTFSTLTVSNMSPEDSSIYLCSVGTAMNTEAFFGQGTRLTVV.

V and J are TRBV28 and TRBJ2-7; D is perhaps TRBD2 (6 bases). The V end was cut by 3 bases, the J end by 3 bases, with 15 bases between. This CDR3 is built from 15 residues. From germline, CDR1 is MDHEN and CDR2 SYDVKM. CDR3 in DNA: TGTGCCAGCAGTTTGTCCCCCCCGGGGGACTACGAGCAGTACTTC. It codes for CASSLSPPGDYEQYF.

CDR3 coding DNA: TGTGCCAGCAGTATAGAAGGACTAGCGGGCGAAGAGACCCAGTACTTC. Amino acid sequence: CASSIEGLAGEETQYF. The V and J genes are TRBV28 and TRBJ2-5; the match to TRBD2 covers 11 bases. This CDR3 contains 16 residues. Germline V gene data show CDR1 as MDHEN and CDR2 as SYDVKM. J lost 3 bases, V lost 5 bases, and 8 bases had no gene match.

CDR3 residues: CASGGRTGVSGGYTF. CDR3 nucleotides: TGTGCCAGCGGGGGGCGTACAGGGGTGAGCGGTGGCTACACCTTC. The rearrangement uses TRBV6-6 and TRBJ1-2; 7 nucleotides line up with TRBD1. With 8 bases clipped from V and 7 bases from J, the junction kept 16 bases outside the gene matches. The CDR3 has 15 amino acids. Germline CDR1 and CDR2: MNHNY and SVGAGI (reference sequence).

The chain combines TRBV9 with TRBJ2-4; 7 bases agree with TRBD2. This CDR3 region has 13 residues. Unmatched junction bases numbered 5, after V lost 3 bases and J lost 8 bases. Germline V gives CDR1 SGDLS, CDR2 YYNGEE. This CDR3 is CASSEGGRDIQYF. For the CDR3, the DNA is TGTGCCAGCAGCGAAGGCGGGAGAGACATTCAGTACTTC. The variable domain in full, with the rest retrieved from reference TRBV9 and TRBJ2-4, is DSGVTQTPKHLITATGQRVTLRCSPRSGDLSVYWYQQSLDQGLQFLIQYYNGEERAKGNILERFSAQQFPDLHSELNLSSLELGDSALYFCASSEGGRDIQYFGAGTRLSVL.

The chain is built from TRBV5-1 and TRBJ2-1; possibly TRBD1 for D (6 bases). V lost 3 bases and J lost 0, with 13 bases in between. CDR1 and CDR2 from the germline V gene are SGHRS and YFSETQ. CDR3 length: 16 residues. In DNA form, the CDR3 reads TGCGCCAGCAGCTCCCGACAGGTGAGCTCCTACAATGAGCAGTTCTTC. This codes for CASSSRQVSSYNEQFF. Full variable domain (rest looked up from reference TRBV5-1 and TRBJ2-1): KAGVTQTPRYLIKTRGQQVTLSCSPISGHRSVSWYQQTPGQGLQFLFEYFSETQRNKGNFPGRFSGRQFSNSRSEMNVSTLELGDSALYLCASSSRQVSSYNEQFFGPGTRLTVL.

The J gene is TRBJ1-1, the V gene TRBV6-5, with a weak D call TRBD1 (5 bases). Deletions cut 6 bases from V and 9 bases from J, with 23 bases between. The germline V gene encodes CDR1 MNHEY and CDR2 SVGAGI. CDR3 length equals 15 residues. The CDR3 spells CASSNQQEGVGKAFF. The DNA of the CDR3 is TGTGCCAGCAGCAATCAACAGGAGGGAGTGGGAAAAGCTTTCTTT.

The chain links TRBV4-3 to TRBJ2-2; the match to TRBD2 covers 10 bases. This CDR3 has 15 residues. CDR1 and CDR2 from the germline V gene are LGHNA and YSLEER. V trimming: 8 bases; J trimming: 1 base; junction bases outside the gene matches: 4. The CDR3 DNA reads as TGCGCCAGCGGCCGACTAGCGGGGAACACCGGGGAGCTGTTTTTT. It codes for CASGRLAGNTGELFF.

The chain uses TRBV10-3 and TRBJ2-3; TRBD1 matches 8 bases. Germline trimming cut 2 bases from V and 5 bases from J; bases unmatched to any gene: 3. Germline-derived CDR1 and CDR2 are ENHRY and SYGVKD. This CDR3 region has 14 residues. The CDR3 DNA sequence: TGTGCCATCAGTGAGGGACAGGGAAAAGATACGCAGTATTTT. Translating it yields CAISEGQGKDTQYF.

The chain links TRBV6-4 to TRBJ1-1, with D perhaps TRBD1 (5 bases). Trimming stripped 4 bases from V and 11 bases from J, with 14 bases between. Germline CDR1 MRHNA, CDR2 SNTAGT. The CDR3 runs 12 residues. This CDR3 reads CASSGTGGAAFF. CDR3 nucleotides: TGTGCCAGCAGTGGCACGGGCGGGGCGGCTTTCTTT.

This clone has only one observation. The gene calls are TRBV9 and TRBJ1-3, with D uncertain. V gave up 7 bases and J gave up 2 bases, with 16 bases separating them. CDR1 is SGDLS, CDR2 YYNGEE, per germline. This CDR3 comprises 15 residues. The CDR3 is CASGPAPVAGNTIYF. As DNA, the CDR3 is TGTGCCAGCGGGCCTGCACCAGTTGCTGGAAACACCATATATTTT. Full variable domain (remainder filled in from reference TRBV9 and TRBJ1-3): DSGVTQTPKHLITATGQRVTLRCSPRSGDLSVYWYQQSLDQGLQFLIQYYNGEERAKGNILERFSAQQFPDLHSELNLSSLELGDSALYFCASGPAPVAGNTIYFGEGSWLTVV.